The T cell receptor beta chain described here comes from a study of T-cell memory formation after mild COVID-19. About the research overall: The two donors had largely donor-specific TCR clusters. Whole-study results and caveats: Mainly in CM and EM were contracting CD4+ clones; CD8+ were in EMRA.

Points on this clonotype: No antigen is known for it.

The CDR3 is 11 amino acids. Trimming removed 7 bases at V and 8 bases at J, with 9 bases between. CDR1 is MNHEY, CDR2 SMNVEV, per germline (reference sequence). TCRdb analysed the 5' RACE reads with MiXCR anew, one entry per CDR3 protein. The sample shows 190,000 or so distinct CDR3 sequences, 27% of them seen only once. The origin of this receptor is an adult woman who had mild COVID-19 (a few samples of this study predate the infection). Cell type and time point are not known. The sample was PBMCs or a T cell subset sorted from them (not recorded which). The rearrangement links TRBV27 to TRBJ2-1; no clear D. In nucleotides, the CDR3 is TGTGCCAGCACCTCTTCGGATGAGCAGTTCTTC. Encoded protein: CASTSSDEQFF.